The 30 T cell receptor beta chains listed next were all sequenced from one sample in a study of blood T cell repertoires in COVID-19. Libraries were prepared by immunoSEQ multiplex PCR; TCRdb keeps only in-frame clonotypes and omits some of them. This table holds approximately 220,000 clones, approximately 80% found once. Sequencing was carried out using PBMCs or T cells enriched from blood (not recorded which). Receptors were obtained from a middle-aged woman with acute COVID-19.

The rearrangement links TRBV5-1 to TRBJ2-3; the D gene is possibly TRBD1 (5 bases). The CDR3 covers 14 residues. Germline V gene sequence: CDR1 SGHRS, CDR2 YFSETQ. The ends were cut back, 3 bases at V and 0 bases at J, with 8 bases in the middle. CDR3 region: CASSWQGSTDTQYF. The CDR3 coding sequence is TGCGCCAGCAGCTGGCAGGGTAGCACAGATACGCAGTATTTT.

The chain recombines TRBV5-6 with TRBJ2-3, with 8 bases that match TRBD1. With 2 bases clipped from V and 6 bases from J, the junction kept 11 bases outside the gene matches. Germline CDR1 SGHDT, CDR2 YYEEEE. The CDR3 is made up of 16 amino acids. CDR3 DNA sequence: TGTGCCAGCAGCTTTATAGGGACAGGCGGACTGGATACGCAGTATTTT. It translates to CASSFIGTGGLDTQYF.

The gene calls are TRBV19 and TRBJ1-1; D not resolved. Germline values: CDR1 LNHDA, CDR2 SQIVND (reference sequence). The CDR3 extends over 13 amino acids. With 5 bases removed from V and 2 bases from J, the gap between germline ends came to 9 bases. The DNA for the CDR3 is TGTGCCAGTAGTTTAAACAGAAACACTGAAGCTTTCTTT. This translates into CASSLNRNTEAFF.

This chain uses TRBV18 with TRBJ2-7; TRBD1 matches 8 bases. With V trimmed by 5 bases and J by 3 bases, 6 bases remained unmatched. In germline, CDR1 is KGHSH, CDR2 LQKENI. The CDR3 is 14 amino acids. CDR3 DNA: TGTGCCAGCTCAGCCGGGACAGGTCGCTACGAGCAGTACTTC. As protein: CASSAGTGRYEQYF.

This chain connects TRBV30 to TRBJ1-5; the D gene is possibly TRBD1 (5 bases). Germline CDR1 GTSNPN, CDR2 SVGIG (reference sequence). V dropped 2 bases and J dropped 2 bases, with 16 bases sitting between them. The CDR3 is 16 residues long. CDR3 residues: CAWSFALGGGNQPQHF. Here the CDR3 DNA reads TGTGCCTGGAGTTTTGCTCTTGGGGGGGGCAATCAGCCCCAGCATTTT.

The J gene is TRBJ2-7, the V gene TRBV3-1 (or the pseudogene TRBV3-2), with 9 bases matching TRBD2. The CDR3 length is 16 residues. The germline CDR1 and CDR2 sequences are LGHDT and YNNKEL (reference sequence). V dropped 5 bases and J dropped 2; count of bases not matched to a gene: 10. CDR3 in DNA: TGTGCCAGCAGCTTAGCGGGAGCCATACCGGCCTACGAGCAGTACTTC. Its translation: CASSLAGAIPAYEQYF.

This chain connects TRBV12-3 or TRBV12-4 to TRBJ1-1; D call uncertain. This CDR3 spans 13 amino acids. Trimming shortened V by 3 bases and J by 3 bases, and 8 bases separated the two germline ends. The DNA of the CDR3 is TGTGCCAGCAGTTTTAAGGAGTACACTGAAGCTTTCTTT. Its translation: CASSFKEYTEAFF.

The V call is TRBV9, the J call TRBJ1-4; no reliable D call. Germline V gene lookup returns CDR1 SGDLS and CDR2 YYNGEE. There are 15 residues in the CDR3. Trimming removed 4 bases from V and 8 bases from J, with 18 bases in between. Written as DNA, the CDR3 is TGTGCCAGCAGCCCAACGGTGCCCTCGGGGGAAAAACTGTTTTTT. Amino acid sequence: CASSPTVPSGEKLFF.

This clone was recorded a few times. The rearrangement joins TRBV6-5 to TRBJ2-7, with D tentatively TRBD1 (5 bases). The V and J ends lost 6 bases and 6 bases respectively, with 9 bases between them. This CDR3 has 11 amino acids. CDR1 is MNHEY and CDR2 is SVGAGI in the germline V gene. CDR3 sequence (DNA): TGTGCCAGCAGGTTAGACAGCGAGCAGTACTTC. Translating gives CASRLDSEQYF.

This chain joins TRBV3-1 (or the pseudogene TRBV3-2) and TRBJ2-7, with 7 bases lining up with TRBD2. Germline V CDR1 and CDR2: LGHDT, YNNKEL (reference sequence). The CDR3 extends over 16 amino acids. J was trimmed by 5 bases and V by 1 base; bases with no gene match: 11. In nucleotides, the CDR3 is TGTGCCAGCAGCCAAGTACCTAGCTGGGGGGGAGACGAGCAGTACTTC. Amino acid sequence: CASSQVPSWGGDEQYF.

V is TRBV19 and J is TRBJ1-5; 9 positions agree with TRBD1. Germline V gene lookup returns CDR1 LNHDA and CDR2 SQIVND (reference sequence). V was clipped by 3 bases and J by 0 bases; unmatched bases: 9. The CDR3 extends over 18 amino acids. DNA for the CDR3: TGTGCCAGTAGTATGGGCGCCGGACAGGGGTATAGCAATCAGCCCCAGCATTTT. It codes for CASSMGAGQGYSNQPQHF.

The rearrangement uses TRBV20-1 and TRBJ2-3, with 11 bases identical to TRBD2. CDR1 DFQATT and CDR2 SNEGSKA come from the germline V gene (reference sequence). The CDR3 totals 11 residues. For the CDR3, the DNA is TGCAGGGCACTACTAGCGGGAGCGCAGTATTTT. Protein sequence: CRALLAGAQYF.

The J gene is TRBJ1-1, the V gene TRBV5-6; D not certain. Germline V gene lookup returns CDR1 SGHDT and CDR2 YYEEEE. CDR3 length equals 14 residues. Between the trimmed V and J ends, which lost 6 bases and 0 bases, there was a span of 12 bases. CDR3 sequence reads: CASTQIGVNTEAFF. CDR3 nucleotide sequence: TGTGCCAGCACCCAAATCGGGGTGAACACTGAAGCTTTCTTT.

The V and J genes are TRBV4-3 and TRBJ1-4, with D unclear. V lost 4 bases and J 2 bases, leaving 11 bases between the germline ends. This CDR3 comprises 15 residues. Per germline, CDR1 LGHNA and CDR2 YSLEER. The CDR3 region is CASSRHSGTNEKLFF. CDR3 DNA: TGCGCCAGCAGCCGCCATTCCGGGACTAATGAAAAACTGTTTTTT.

The chain carries TRBV7-2 and TRBJ1-5; no clear D. This CDR3 region has 13 residues. V lost 4 bases to trimming and J lost 6 bases, with 10 bases between them. Germline V gene data show CDR1 as SGHTA and CDR2 as FQGNSA. The CDR3 DNA follows: TGTGCCAGCAGCTCCTTACTAACTCAGCCCCAGCATTTT. Protein product: CASSSLLTQPQHF.

This chain uses TRBV30 with TRBJ1-2, with D possibly TRBD1 on 6 matching bases. The germline V gene has CDR1 GTSNPN and CDR2 SVGIG (reference sequence). CDR3 length: 14 residues. Deletions cut 2 bases from V and 4 bases from J, with 14 bases between. CDR3 DNA sequence: TGTGCCTGGAGTATCTCCAGGGGCAGCTATGGCTACACCTTC. Translating it yields CAWSISRGSYGYTF.

This clone was recorded only once. J is TRBJ1-1 and V is TRBV14, with D possibly TRBD1 on 5 matching bases. Germline CDR1 and CDR2: SGHDN and FVKESK. The CDR3 loop spans 14 amino acids. V was cut by 0 bases and J by 6 bases, with 11 bases left in between. The CDR3 nucleotides are TGTGCCAGCAGCCAAGAATCCAGGGTGGCTGAAGCTTTCTTT. This gives the protein CASSQESRVAEAFF.

This chain links TRBV28 with TRBJ1-2; D uncertain. V was clipped by 3 bases and J by 2 bases, with 13 bases between them. The CDR3 totals 15 residues. Germline CDR1 is MDHEN and CDR2 is SYDVKM. The CDR3 reads CASSFVGQANYGYTF. CDR3 bases: TGTGCCAGCAGTTTTGTCGGCCAGGCGAACTATGGCTACACCTTC.

This chain connects TRBV5-1 to TRBJ2-5; a weak D match, TRBD1 (5 bases). The CDR3 contains 13 residues. V dropped 0 bases and J dropped 5 bases, with 8 bases sitting between them. The germline V gene has CDR1 SGHRS and CDR2 YFSETQ. CDR3 nucleotide sequence: TGCGCCAGCAGCTTGGACAGGAGCGAGACCCAGTACTTC. Translated, it gives CASSLDRSETQYF.

The V call is TRBV23-1, the J call TRBJ2-2; 7 nucleotides align to TRBD2. Being an ORF, TRBV23-1 has a function that is uncertain. Trimming at V came to 0 bases and at J to 6 bases, leaving 16 bases not matched to a gene. The CDR3 is made up of 19 amino acids. The CDR3 nucleotides are TGCGCCAGCAGTCAATCGACCCTAAATGCGGGGGTCGATCCCGGGGAGCTGTTTTTT. It translates to CASSQSTLNAGVDPGELFF.

The rearrangement joins TRBV6-1 to TRBJ2-3; D not certain. Deletions cut 3 bases from V and 2 bases from J, with 15 bases between. The CDR3 runs 16 residues. CDR1 and CDR2 from the germline V gene are MNHNS and SASEGT. Here the CDR3 DNA reads TGTGCCAGCAGTGAGCAGACAAACTTAAACACAGATACGCAGTATTTT. It yields the protein CASSEQTNLNTDTQYF.

This clone has a single count. The V and J genes are TRBV19 and TRBJ2-7; 9 bases line up with TRBD1. The CDR3 length is 14 residues. Germline values: CDR1 LNHDA, CDR2 SQIVND (reference sequence). V dropped 5 bases and J dropped 3; count of bases not matched to a gene: 5. CDR3 amino acids: CASSSTGGDYEQYF. CDR3 sequence (DNA): TGTGCCAGTAGTTCGACAGGGGGAGACTACGAGCAGTACTTC. Variable domain in full (rest from reference TRBV19 and TRBJ2-7): DGGITQSPKYLFRKEGQNVTLSCEQNLNHDAMYWYRQDPGQGLRLIYYSQIVNDFQKGDIAEGYSVSREKKESFPLTVTSAQKNPTAFYLCASSSTGGDYEQYFGPGTRLTVT.

The J gene is TRBJ1-3, the V gene TRBV6-5; D is perhaps TRBD1 (5 bases). Germline CDR1 is MNHEY and CDR2 is SVGAGI. The CDR3 is made up of 14 amino acids. The V and J ends lost 6 bases and 4 bases respectively, with 13 bases between them. The CDR3 protein is CASSHPGSGNTIYF. CDR3 nucleotide sequence: TGTGCCAGCAGCCACCCAGGGTCCGGAAACACCATATATTTT.

The sample holds one count of this clone. This chain joins TRBV15 and TRBJ2-1, with D hard to call. V was trimmed by 0 bases and J by 15 bases, leaving 12 bases between them. Germline V gene lookup returns CDR1 LNHNV and CDR2 YYDKDF (reference sequence). The CDR3 is 12 residues long. CDR3 sequence: CATSRDLRSPFF. The DNA for the CDR3 is TGTGCCACCAGCAGAGATCTACGGAGTCCGTTCTTC.

The chain links TRBV4-2 to TRBJ2-5; 11 nucleotides align to TRBD2. The length of the CDR3 is 14 residues. The germline CDR1 and CDR2 sequences are LGHNA and YNFKEQ. Trimming at V came to 6 bases and at J to 4 bases, leaving 4 bases not matched to a gene. The CDR3 DNA reads as TGTGCCAGCAGTCATACTAGCGGGGGAGAGACCCAGTACTTC. It encodes CASSHTSGGETQYF.

CDR3 loop: CASSLDRVSPLHF. As DNA, the CDR3 is TGTGCCAGCAGCTTGGACAGGGTTTCGCCCCTCCACTTT. The chain has TRBV5-8 and TRBJ1-6; the D gene is possibly TRBD1 (6 bases). This CDR3 comprises 13 residues. V gave up 0 bases and J gave up 13 bases, with 11 bases separating them. From germline, CDR1 is SGHTS and CDR2 YDEGEE. Full variable domain (rest looked up from reference TRBV5-8 and TRBJ1-6): EAGVTQSPTHLIKTRGQQATLRCSPISGHTSVYWYQQALGLGLQFLLWYDEGEERNRGNFPPRFSGRQFPNYSSELNVNALELEDSALYLCASSLDRVSPLHFGNGTRLTVT.

The V gene is TRBV28, the J gene TRBJ2-2; TRBD1 matches at 10 bases. J lost 7 bases, V lost 2 bases, and 4 bases had no gene match. The germline CDR1 and CDR2 sequences are MDHEN and SYDVKM. There are 15 residues in the CDR3. CDR3: CASSLPTGGIGELFF. In nucleotides, the CDR3 is TGTGCCAGCAGTTTACCGACAGGGGGCATCGGGGAGCTGTTTTTT.

The chain couples TRBV28 to TRBJ1-1; TRBD1 matches at 10 bases. Trimming took 5 bases from V and 3 from J; bases not matched to a gene: 15. The CDR3 has 18 residues. Germline assignment: CDR1 MDHEN and CDR2 SYDVKM. For the CDR3, the DNA is TGTGCCAGCAGTCTCTCCGGGACAGGGGTGATATCGGACACTGAAGCTTTCTTT. It is translated as CASSLSGTGVISDTEAFF.

The CDR3 nucleotides read TGTGCCAGCAGCTTGACAGGGACCTCTGGAAACACCATATATTTT. Translation: CASSLTGTSGNTIYF. This chain joins TRBV7-3 and TRBJ1-3, with 7 bases lining up with TRBD1. The CDR3 runs 15 residues. Germline V gene sequence: CDR1 SGHTA, CDR2 FQGTGA. The ends lost 3 bases at V and 0 bases at J; junction bases unmatched: 2.

The rearrangement links TRBV28 to TRBJ1-5; unclear D gene. This CDR3 contains 13 residues. V lost 5 bases and J lost 6, with 11 bases in between. Germline V gene lookup returns CDR1 MDHEN and CDR2 SYDVKM. CDR3 amino acids: CASSNDQVQPQHF. Here the CDR3 DNA reads TGTGCCAGCAGTAACGATCAGGTTCAGCCCCAGCATTTT.